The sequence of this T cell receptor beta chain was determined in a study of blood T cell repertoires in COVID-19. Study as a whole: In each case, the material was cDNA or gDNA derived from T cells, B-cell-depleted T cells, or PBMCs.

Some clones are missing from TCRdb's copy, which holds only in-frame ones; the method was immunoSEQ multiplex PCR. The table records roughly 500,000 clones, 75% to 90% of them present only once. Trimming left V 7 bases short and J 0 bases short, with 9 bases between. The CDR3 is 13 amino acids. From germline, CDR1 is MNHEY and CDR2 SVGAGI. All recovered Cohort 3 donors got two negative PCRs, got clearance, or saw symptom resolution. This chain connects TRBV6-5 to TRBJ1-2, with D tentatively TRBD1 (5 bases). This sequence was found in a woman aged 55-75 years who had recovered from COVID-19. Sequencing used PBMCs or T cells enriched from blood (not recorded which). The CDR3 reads CASIPGPNYGYTF. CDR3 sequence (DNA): TGTGCCAGCATTCCAGGGCCTAACTATGGCTACACCTTC.